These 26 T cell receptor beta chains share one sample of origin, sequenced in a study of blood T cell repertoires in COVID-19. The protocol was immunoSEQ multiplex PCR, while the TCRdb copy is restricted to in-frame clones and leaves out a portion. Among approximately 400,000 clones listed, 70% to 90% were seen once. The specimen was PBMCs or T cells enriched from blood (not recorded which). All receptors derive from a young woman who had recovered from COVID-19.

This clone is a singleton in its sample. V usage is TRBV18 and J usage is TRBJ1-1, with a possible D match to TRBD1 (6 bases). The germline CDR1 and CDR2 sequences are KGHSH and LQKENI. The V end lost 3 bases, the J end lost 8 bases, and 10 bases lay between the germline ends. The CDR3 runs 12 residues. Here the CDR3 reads CASSPNRAEAFF. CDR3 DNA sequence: TGTGCCAGCTCACCCAACAGGGCCGAAGCTTTCTTT. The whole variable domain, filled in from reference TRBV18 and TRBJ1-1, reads NAGVMQNPRHLVRRRGQEARLRCSPMKGHSHVYWYRQLPEEGLKFMVYLQKENIIDESGMPKERFSAEFPKEGPSILRIQQVVRGDSAAYFCASSPNRAEAFFGQGTRLTVV.

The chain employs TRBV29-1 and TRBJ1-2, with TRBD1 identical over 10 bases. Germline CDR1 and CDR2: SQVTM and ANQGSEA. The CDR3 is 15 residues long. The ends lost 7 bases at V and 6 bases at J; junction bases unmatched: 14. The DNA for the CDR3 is TGCAGCGCCACGACGGACAGGGGGAATCTTGATGGCTACACCTTC. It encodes CSATTDRGNLDGYTF.

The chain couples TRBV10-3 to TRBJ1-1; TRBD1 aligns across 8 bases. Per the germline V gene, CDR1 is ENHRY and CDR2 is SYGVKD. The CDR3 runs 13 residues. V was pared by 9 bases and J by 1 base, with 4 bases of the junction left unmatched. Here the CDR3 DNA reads TGTGCCATAGGGGACAGGCCGAACACTGAAGCTTTCTTT. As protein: CAIGDRPNTEAFF.

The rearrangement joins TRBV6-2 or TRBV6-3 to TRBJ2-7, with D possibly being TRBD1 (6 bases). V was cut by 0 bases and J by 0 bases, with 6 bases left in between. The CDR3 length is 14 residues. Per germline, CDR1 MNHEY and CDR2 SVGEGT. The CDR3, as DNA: TGTGCCAGCAGTTACTCGGACAGCTCCTACGAGCAGTACTTC. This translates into CASSYSDSSYEQYF.

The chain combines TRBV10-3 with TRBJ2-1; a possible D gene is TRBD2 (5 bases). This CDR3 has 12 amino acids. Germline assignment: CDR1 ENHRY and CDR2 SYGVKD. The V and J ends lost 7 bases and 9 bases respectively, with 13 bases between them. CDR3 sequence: CAINGVFGEQFF. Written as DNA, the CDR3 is TGTGCCATCAACGGGGTTTTCGGTGAGCAGTTCTTC.

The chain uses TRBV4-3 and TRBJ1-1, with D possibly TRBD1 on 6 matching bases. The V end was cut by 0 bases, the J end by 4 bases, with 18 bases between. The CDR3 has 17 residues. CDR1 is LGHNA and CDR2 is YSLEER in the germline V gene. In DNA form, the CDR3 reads TGCGCCAGCAGCCAAGAGCTAACAGGGCTTCTGGGCACTGAAGCTTTCTTT. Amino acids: CASSQELTGLLGTEAFF.

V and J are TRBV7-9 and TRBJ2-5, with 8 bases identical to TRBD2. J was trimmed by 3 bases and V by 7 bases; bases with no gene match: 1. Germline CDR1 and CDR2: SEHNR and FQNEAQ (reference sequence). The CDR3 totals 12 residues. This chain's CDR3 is CASMRGEETQYF. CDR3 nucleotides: TGTGCCAGCATGCGGGGGGAAGAGACCCAGTACTTC.

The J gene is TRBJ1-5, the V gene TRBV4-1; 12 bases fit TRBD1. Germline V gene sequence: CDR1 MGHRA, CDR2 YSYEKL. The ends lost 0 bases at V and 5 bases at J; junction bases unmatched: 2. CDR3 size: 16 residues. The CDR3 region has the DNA TGCGCCAGCAGCCAAGATGGGACAGGGGGCTATCAGCCCCAGCATTTT. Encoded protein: CASSQDGTGGYQPQHF.

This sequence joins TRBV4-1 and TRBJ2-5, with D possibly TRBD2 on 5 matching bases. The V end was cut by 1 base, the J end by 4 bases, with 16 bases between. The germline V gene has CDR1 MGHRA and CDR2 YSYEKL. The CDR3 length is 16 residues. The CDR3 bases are TGCGCCAGCAGCCAAGGGGTCCGGGGAGATAGAGAGACCCAGTACTTC. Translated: CASSQGVRGDRETQYF.

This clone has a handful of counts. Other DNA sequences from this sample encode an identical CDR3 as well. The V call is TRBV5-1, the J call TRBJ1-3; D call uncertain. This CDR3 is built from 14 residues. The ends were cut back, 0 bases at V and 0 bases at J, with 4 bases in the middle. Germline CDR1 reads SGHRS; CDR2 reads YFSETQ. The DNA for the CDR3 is TGCGCCAGCAGCTTGGCCAGCTCTGGAAACACCATATATTTT. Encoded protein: CASSLASSGNTIYF.

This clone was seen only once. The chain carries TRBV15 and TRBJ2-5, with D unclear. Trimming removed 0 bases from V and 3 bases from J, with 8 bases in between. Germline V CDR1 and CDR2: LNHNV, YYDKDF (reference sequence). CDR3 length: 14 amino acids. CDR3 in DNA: TGTGCCACCAGCAGAGATGGTCTAAAAGAGACCCAGTACTTC. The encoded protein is CATSRDGLKETQYF.

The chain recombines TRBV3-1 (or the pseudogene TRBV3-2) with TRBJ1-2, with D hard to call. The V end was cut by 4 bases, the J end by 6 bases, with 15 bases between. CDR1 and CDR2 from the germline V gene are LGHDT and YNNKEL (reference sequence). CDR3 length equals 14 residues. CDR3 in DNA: TGTGCCAGCAGCCCCCTTGCCAGGTCCGATGGCTACACCTTC. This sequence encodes CASSPLARSDGYTF.

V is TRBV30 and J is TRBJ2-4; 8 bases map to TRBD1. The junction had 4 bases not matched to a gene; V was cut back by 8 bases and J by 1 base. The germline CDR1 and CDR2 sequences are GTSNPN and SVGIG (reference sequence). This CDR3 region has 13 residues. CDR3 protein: CATQGDAKNIQYF. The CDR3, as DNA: TGTGCCACACAGGGGGACGCCAAAAACATTCAGTACTTC. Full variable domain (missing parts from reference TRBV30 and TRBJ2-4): SQTIHQWPATLVQPVGSPLSLECTVEGTSNPNLYWYRQAAGRGLQLLFYSVGIGQISSEVPQNLSASRPQDRQFILSSKKLLLSDSGFYLCATQGDAKNIQYFGAGTRLSVL.

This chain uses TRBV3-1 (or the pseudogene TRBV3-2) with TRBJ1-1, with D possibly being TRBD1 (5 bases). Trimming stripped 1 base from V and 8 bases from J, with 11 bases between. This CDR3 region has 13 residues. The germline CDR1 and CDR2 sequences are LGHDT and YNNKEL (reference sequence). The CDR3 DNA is TGTGCCAGCAGCCAAGGGACATTCGGGGAAGCTTTCTTT. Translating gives CASSQGTFGEAFF.

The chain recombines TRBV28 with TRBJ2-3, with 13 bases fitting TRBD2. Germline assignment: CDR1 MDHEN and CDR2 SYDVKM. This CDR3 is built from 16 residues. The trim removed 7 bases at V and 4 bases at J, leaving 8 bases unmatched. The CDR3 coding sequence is TGTGCCAGCACACTAGCGGGGGGGAACCCCCCAGATACGCAGTATTTT. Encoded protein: CASTLAGGNPPDTQYF.

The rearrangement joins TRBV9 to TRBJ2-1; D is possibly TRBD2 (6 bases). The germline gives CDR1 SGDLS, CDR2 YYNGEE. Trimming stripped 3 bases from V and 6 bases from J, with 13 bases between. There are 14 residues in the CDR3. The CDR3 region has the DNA TGTGCCAGCAGCGCCTCCGGGACTCCCAATGAGCAGTTCTTC. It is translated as CASSASGTPNEQFF.

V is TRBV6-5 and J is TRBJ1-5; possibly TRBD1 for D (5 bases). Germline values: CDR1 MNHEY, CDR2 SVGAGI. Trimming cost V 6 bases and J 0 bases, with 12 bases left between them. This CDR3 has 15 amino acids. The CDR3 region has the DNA TGTGCCAGCAGACTTGACAGATATAGCAATCAGCCCCAGCATTTT. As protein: CASRLDRYSNQPQHF.

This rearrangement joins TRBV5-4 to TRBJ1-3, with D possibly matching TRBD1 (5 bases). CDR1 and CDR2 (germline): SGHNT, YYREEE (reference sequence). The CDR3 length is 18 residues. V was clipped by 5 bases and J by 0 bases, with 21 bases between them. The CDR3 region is CASSKTAGSPLSGNTIYF. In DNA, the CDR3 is TGTGCCAGCAGTAAAACGGCAGGGTCCCCCCTCTCTGGAAACACCATATATTTT.

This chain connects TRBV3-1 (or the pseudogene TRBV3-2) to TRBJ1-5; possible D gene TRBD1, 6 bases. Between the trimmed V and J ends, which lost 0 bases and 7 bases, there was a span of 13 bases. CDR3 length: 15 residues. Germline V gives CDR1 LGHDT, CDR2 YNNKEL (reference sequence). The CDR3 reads CASSQESGGFQPQHF. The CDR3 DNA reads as TGTGCCAGCAGCCAAGAATCGGGGGGCTTCCAGCCCCAGCATTTT.

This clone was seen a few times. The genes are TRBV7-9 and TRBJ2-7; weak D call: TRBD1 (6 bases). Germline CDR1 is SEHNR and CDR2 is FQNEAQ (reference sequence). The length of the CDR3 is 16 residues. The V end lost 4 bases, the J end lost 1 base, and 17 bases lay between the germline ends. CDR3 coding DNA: TGTGCCAGCAGCTCTCAGATGGCAGGGGAATCCTACGAGCAGTACTTC. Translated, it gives CASSSQMAGESYEQYF.

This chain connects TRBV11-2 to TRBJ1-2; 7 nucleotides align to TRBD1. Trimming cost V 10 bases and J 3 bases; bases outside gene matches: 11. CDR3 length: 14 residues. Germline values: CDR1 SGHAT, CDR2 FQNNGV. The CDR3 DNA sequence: TGTGCCATCAGGACAGGAGCGACTTACTATGGCTACACCTTC. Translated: CAIRTGATYYGYTF.

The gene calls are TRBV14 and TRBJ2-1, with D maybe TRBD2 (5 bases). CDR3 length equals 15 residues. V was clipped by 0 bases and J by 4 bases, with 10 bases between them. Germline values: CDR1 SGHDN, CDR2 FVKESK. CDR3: CASSQDIPGYNEQFF. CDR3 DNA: TGTGCCAGCAGCCAAGATATCCCGGGATACAATGAGCAGTTCTTC.

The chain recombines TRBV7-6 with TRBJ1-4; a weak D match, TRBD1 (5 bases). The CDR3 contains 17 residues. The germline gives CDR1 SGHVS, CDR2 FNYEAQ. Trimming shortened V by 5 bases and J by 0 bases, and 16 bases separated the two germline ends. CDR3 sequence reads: CASSAGTSVTTNEKLFF. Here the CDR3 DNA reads TGTGCCAGCAGCGCCGGGACTTCCGTCACAACTAATGAAAAACTGTTTTTT.

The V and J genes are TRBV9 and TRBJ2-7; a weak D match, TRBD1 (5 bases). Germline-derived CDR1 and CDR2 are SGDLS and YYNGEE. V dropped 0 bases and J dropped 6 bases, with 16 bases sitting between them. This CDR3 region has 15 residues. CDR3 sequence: CASSVVQGPSSEQYF. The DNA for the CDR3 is TGTGCCAGCAGCGTAGTCCAGGGCCCGAGTAGCGAGCAGTACTTC.

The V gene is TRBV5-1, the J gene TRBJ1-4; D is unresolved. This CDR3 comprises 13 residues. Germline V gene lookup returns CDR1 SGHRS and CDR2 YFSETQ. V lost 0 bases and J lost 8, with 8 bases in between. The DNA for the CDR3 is TGCGCCAGCAGCTTGGGGGAGCGGGAAAAACTGTTTTTT. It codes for CASSLGEREKLFF.

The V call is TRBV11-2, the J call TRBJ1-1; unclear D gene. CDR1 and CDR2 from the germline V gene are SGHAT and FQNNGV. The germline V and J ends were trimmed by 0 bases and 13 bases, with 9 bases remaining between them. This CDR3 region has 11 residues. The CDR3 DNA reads TGTGCCAGCAGCTTAGATCGGACTTTTTTCTTT. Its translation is CASSLDRTFFF.